This paragraph covers one TCR beta chain sequence. Antigen specificity is unknown. This same CDR3 is encoded by further DNA sequences in the sample. The sample belongs to a study of T cell responses to AZD1222 COVID-19 vaccine. The data were produced by immunoSEQ multiplex PCR, yet TCRdb's version contains in-frame clones alone and is incomplete. The top ten clones hold approximately 2% of a sample with 130,000 to 150,000 clones, approximately 90% of them seen once. Points from the study as a whole: Spike-specific TCRs gained breadth and depth after people received two AZD1222 doses.

The material was peripheral blood, obtained on day 0 of AZD1222 vaccination. The receptor comes from an adult in good health.

The CDR3 DNA sequence: TGTGCCAGCAGGGATCTAGGGAACTATGGCTACACCTTC. Amino acids: CASRDLGNYGYTF. The chain has TRBV12-3 or TRBV12-4 and TRBJ1-2; D gene ambiguous. Trimming pared 6 bases from V and 2 bases from J, leaving 10 bases between. The CDR3 is 13 residues long.